Below are 26 T cell receptor beta chains sequenced from a single sample in a study of immune heterogeneity within non-small cell lung tumors. Using 32 V and 13 J primers, multiplex PCR amplified TCR beta CDR3. MiXCR, run by TCRdb on the multiplex PCR reads, gives a single entry per CDR3 protein. The sample lists about 34,000 distinct CDR3 sequences; less than 35% were seen once. Each sample used roughly 0.65 ug of genomic DNA from bulk tumor tissue. Spaced far apart, several biopsies were taken from each primary tumor during surgery. The study enrolled patients with untreated, newly diagnosed non-small cell lung cancer who underwent curative surgery. Sequenced input: lung tumor tissue. The source of these receptors is a man in his forties with non-small cell lung cancer.

In the case of this clonotype: A much larger clone differs by one base, so this may be a read error. The chain combines TRBV11-1 with TRBJ2-3; no clear D gene. The CDR3 consists of 14 residues. Per germline, CDR1 SGHAT and CDR2 FQDESV (reference sequence). CDR3 sequence reads: CVSSRGPSRDTQYF. The CDR3 DNA is TGTGTCAGCAGCCGAGGACCCTCAAGAGATACGCAGTATTTT. Drawing the rest from reference TRBV11-1 and TRBJ2-3, the complete variable domain is EAEVAQSPRYKITEKSQAVAFWCDPISGHATLYWYRQILGQGPELLVQFQDESVVDDSQLPKDRFSAERLKGVDSTLKIQPAELGDSAMYLCVSSRGPSRDTQYFGPGTRLTVL.

This clonotype was picked up many times. This chain connects TRBV11-3 to TRBJ2-2, with 10 bases identical to TRBD2. Unmatched junction bases numbered 3, after V lost 8 bases and J lost 3 bases. The germline CDR1 and CDR2 sequences are SGHNT and YENEEA. CDR3 length equals 14 residues. The CDR3 DNA follows: TGTGCCAGCTTGCTAGCGGGAGACACCGGGGAGCTGTTTTTT. Its translation is CASLLAGDTGELFF.

Points on this clonotype: This may come from a read error, since a much larger clone is one base off. The rearrangement links TRBV12-3 or TRBV12-4 to TRBJ1-2, with D maybe TRBD1 (5 bases). The V and J ends lost 7 bases and 5 bases respectively, with 20 bases between them. This CDR3 comprises 15 residues. The CDR3 DNA follows: TGTGCCAGCATCCGTAGGGACGCCGCAGGGTATGGCTACACCTTC. Its protein product is CASIRRDAAGYGYTF.

The J gene is TRBJ1-5, the V gene TRBV30; a possible D gene is TRBD1 (5 bases). The CDR3 has 15 amino acids. Trimming shortened V by 2 bases and J by 2 bases, and 13 bases separated the two germline ends. Germline lookup yields CDR1 GTSNPN and CDR2 SVGIG (reference sequence). CDR3 sequence (DNA): TGTGCCTGGAGTATCCCGACAGCCCGCAATCAGCCCCAGCATTTT. Translating gives CAWSIPTARNQPQHF.

This clonotype was seen a single time. The chain combines TRBV20-1 with TRBJ1-1; 8 nucleotides agree with TRBD1. CDR1 and CDR2 (germline): DFQATT, SNEGSKA (reference sequence). CDR3 length: 14 residues. V was pared by 3 bases and J by 1 base, with 4 bases of the junction left unmatched. The CDR3 reads CSARVGQGNTEAFF. DNA of the CDR3: TGCAGTGCTAGGGTCGGACAGGGGAACACTGAAGCTTTCTTT.

This rearrangement joins TRBV6-1 to TRBJ2-2; 7 bases agree with TRBD1. This CDR3 spans 15 amino acids. Germline V gene data show CDR1 as MNHNS and CDR2 as SASEGT. Unmatched junction bases numbered 9, after V lost 6 bases and J lost 5 bases. The DNA for the CDR3 is TGTGCCAGCAGGACCGGGACAGCTAAGACCGGGGAGCTGTTTTTT. Translated: CASRTGTAKTGELFF.

This clonotype was observed a few times. The rearrangement joins TRBV28 to TRBJ2-2; D is undetermined. Per germline, CDR1 MDHEN and CDR2 SYDVKM. CDR3 length equals 12 residues. V shed 2 bases and J shed 7 bases, with 5 bases lying between them. CDR3 nucleotide sequence: TGTGCCAGCAGTTTAAGTTTCGGGGAGCTGTTTTTT. Amino acids: CASSLSFGELFF. The entire variable domain, with the rest obtained from reference TRBV28 and TRBJ2-2, is as follows: DVKVTQSSRYLVKRTGEKVFLECVQDMDHENMFWYRQDPGLGLRLIYFSYDVKMKEKGDIPEGYSVSREKKERFSLILESASTNQTSMYLCASSLSFGELFFGEGSRLTVL.

A few counts support this clonotype. The chain recombines TRBV29-1 with TRBJ1-5; 10 bases agree with TRBD1. The germline V gene encodes CDR1 SQVTM and CDR2 ANQGSEA. CDR3 length equals 13 residues. The V and J ends lost 6 bases and 5 bases, in that order; junction bases with no gene match: 4. CDR3 DNA sequence: TGCAGCGTAATGACAGGGGGCGATCAGCCCCAGCATTTT. Its translation is CSVMTGGDQPQHF.

This clonotype was counted many times. The chain combines TRBV14 with TRBJ2-1; no clear D gene. Between the trimmed V and J ends, which lost 0 bases and 3 bases, there was a span of 18 bases. Per germline, CDR1 SGHDN and CDR2 FVKESK. CDR3 length: 18 residues. CDR3 residues: CASSQDLLKGASYNEQFF. In nucleotides, the CDR3 is TGTGCCAGCAGCCAAGATCTATTAAAGGGCGCAAGCTACAATGAGCAGTTCTTC.

Concerning this clonotype: A much more abundant neighbour one base away suggests this may be a read error. The J gene is TRBJ2-1, the V gene TRBV5-1; the D call may be TRBD1 or TRBD2 (5 bases each). The CDR3 runs to 16 residues. The V and J ends lost 6 bases and 1 base respectively, with 17 bases between them. Germline V lookup: CDR1 SGHRS, CDR2 YFSETQ. The CDR3 region is CASIWPGTESYNEQFF. The CDR3 region has the DNA TGCGCCAGCATCTGGCCCGGGACGGAATCCTACAATGAGCAGTTCTTC.

The V and J genes are TRBV29-1 and TRBJ2-1; 7 nucleotides align to TRBD2. Unmatched junction bases numbered 13, after V lost 3 bases and J lost 8 bases. Looked up from germline, CDR1 is SQVTM and CDR2 is ANQGSEA. The CDR3 covers 15 residues. The CDR3 here is CSVDLSGLGSYEQFF. As DNA, the CDR3 is TGCAGCGTTGATCTTTCCGGACTAGGCAGCTATGAGCAGTTCTTC.

This clonotype was seen at least ten times. The genes are TRBV14 and TRBJ2-7; D might be TRBD2 (5 bases). Per the germline V gene, CDR1 is SGHDN and CDR2 is FVKESK. The CDR3 consists of 17 residues. The V gene lost 3 bases and the J gene lost 2 bases, with 20 bases spanning the gap. Here the CDR3 DNA reads TGTGCCAGCAGCCAGGACGGGCGGCGGGCCATTACCTACGAGCAGTACTTC. This encodes CASSQDGRRAITYEQYF.

For this clonotype: A much larger clone lies a single base off, so this may be a read error. V is TRBV20-1 and J is TRBJ2-7, with TRBD1 matching over 9 bases. There are 15 residues in the CDR3. Germline values: CDR1 DFQATT, CDR2 SNEGSKA (reference sequence). CDR3 DNA: TGCAGTGCTAGAGGCGCCCCGGGACAGGGCTACAAGCAGTACTTC. As protein: CSARGAPGQGYKQYF.

Notes on this clonotype: One base away lies a much larger clone, so this may be a sequencing read error. V and J are TRBV2 and TRBJ1-5; possible D gene TRBD1, 6 bases. There are 14 residues in the CDR3. Germline CDR1 and CDR2: SNHLY and FYNNEI. The CDR3 spells CTSSELGGDQPQHF. In DNA, the CDR3 is TGTACCAGCAGTGAATTGGGGGGCGATCAGCCCCAGCATTTT.

This rearrangement joins TRBV7-2 to TRBJ2-1, with 10 bases identical to TRBD2. Germline V gives CDR1 SGHTA, CDR2 FQGNSA. With V trimmed by 5 bases and J by 1 base, 11 bases remained unmatched. This CDR3 is built from 18 residues. The CDR3 spells CASSPPAGGSGSYNEQFF. The CDR3, as DNA: TGTGCCAGCAGCCCGCCAGCGGGAGGGTCGGGTTCCTACAATGAGCAGTTCTTC.

This clonotype was detected only a few times. V is TRBV30 and J is TRBJ1-4; 8 bases agree with TRBD1. The CDR3 runs to 16 residues. The germline V gene encodes CDR1 GTSNPN and CDR2 SVGIG (reference sequence). V lost 8 bases to trimming and J lost 2 bases; unmatched junction nucleotides: 13. The CDR3 is CATRGTGKMTNEKLFF. The CDR3 DNA is TGTGCCACCAGAGGGACAGGCAAAATGACTAATGAAAAACTGTTTTTT. Full variable domain (remainder filled in from reference TRBV30 and TRBJ1-4): SQTIHQWPATLVQPVGSPLSLECTVEGTSNPNLYWYRQAAGRGLQLLFYSVGIGQISSEVPQNLSASRPQDRQFILSSKKLLLSDSGFYLCATRGTGKMTNEKLFFGSGTQLSVL.

In its sample, this clonotype was seen many times. This chain uses TRBV19 with TRBJ1-5; D not certain. Trimming stripped 4 bases from V and 0 bases from J, with 10 bases between. The length of the CDR3 is 15 residues. The germline gives CDR1 LNHDA, CDR2 SQIVND (reference sequence). The CDR3 DNA reads as TGTGCCAGTAGTAAGGCTCTCTATAGCAATCAGCCCCAGCATTTT. It is translated as CASSKALYSNQPQHF.

This clonotype was recorded many times. This chain links TRBV12-3 or TRBV12-4 with TRBJ1-1, with D possibly TRBD1 on 5 matching bases. The CDR3 totals 15 residues. Deletions cut 6 bases from V and 1 base from J, with 15 bases between. This CDR3 reads CASRGRGSSNTEAFF. The CDR3 coding sequence is TGTGCCAGCAGGGGGCGCGGATCCTCGAACACTGAAGCTTTCTTT.

This clonotype turned up a few times. The rearrangement links TRBV20-1 to TRBJ1-1; 8 bases align to TRBD1. V was pared by 2 bases and J by 10 bases, with 9 bases of the junction left unmatched. The CDR3 length is 13 residues. Germline assignment: CDR1 DFQATT and CDR2 SNEGSKA (reference sequence). CDR3 loop: CSARMDRETAAFF. The CDR3, as DNA: TGCAGTGCTAGAATGGACAGGGAAACGGCAGCTTTCTTT.

Only a few counts were recorded for this clonotype. The chain has TRBV10-3 and TRBJ2-5; D possibly matches TRBD1 or TRBD2 (5 bases each). Germline V gives CDR1 ENHRY, CDR2 SYGVKD. Trimming took 11 bases from V and 2 from J, leaving 18 bases between them. The CDR3 covers 14 residues. The CDR3: CAARRGEGQETQYF. As DNA, the CDR3 is TGTGCCGCGAGACGCGGTGAGGGGCAAGAGACCCAGTACTTC.

By share, this clonotype ranks as medium-sized. This chain connects TRBV28 to TRBJ1-5; 7 bases line up with TRBD1. J lost 4 bases, V lost 10 bases, and 13 bases had no gene match. The CDR3 is 15 residues long. Looked up from germline, CDR1 is MDHEN and CDR2 is SYDVKM. The CDR3 loop is CATRDSAMGNQPQHF. Written as DNA, the CDR3 is TGTGCCACCAGGGACAGCGCGATGGGTAATCAGCCCCAGCATTTT.

This clonotype was detected many times. The rearrangement joins TRBV15 to TRBJ1-4; possible D gene TRBD1, 5 bases. This CDR3 region has 14 residues. CDR1 and CDR2 from the germline V gene are LNHNV and YYDKDF (reference sequence). V was pared by 5 bases and J by 8 bases, with 15 bases between. The CDR3 is CATSQGAAGEKLFF. The CDR3 nucleotides read TGTGCCACCAGCCAAGGGGCGGCGGGAGAAAAACTGTTTTTT.

The V gene is TRBV10-2, the J gene TRBJ2-7; a possible D gene is TRBD1 (6 bases). In germline, CDR1 is WSHSY, CDR2 SAAADI. V lost 8 bases to trimming and J lost 2 bases, with 13 bases between them. The CDR3 extends over 13 amino acids. CDR3 amino acids: CASVGDMTYEQYF. CDR3 coding DNA: TGCGCCAGCGTGGGGGACATGACCTACGAGCAGTACTTC.

Of note for this clonotype: A much larger clone lies a single base off, so this may be a read error. The chain recombines TRBV11-2 with TRBJ1-6; tentatively, D is TRBD1 (5 bases). The V gene's germline CDR1 is SGHAT and CDR2 FQNNGV. This CDR3 contains 15 residues. V was cut by 2 bases and J by 5 bases, with 10 bases left in between. The CDR3 sequence is CASSLSPGHNSPLHF. The DNA of the CDR3 is TGTGCCAGCAGCTTATCACCGGGACATAATTCACCCCTCCACTTT.

CDR3 in amino acids: CSATGQVNTEAFF. The CDR3 DNA is TGCAGTGCTACCGGACAGGTGAACACTGAAGCTTTCTTT. The J gene is TRBJ1-1, the V gene TRBV20-1, with 7 positions matching TRBD1. Germline assignment: CDR1 DFQATT and CDR2 SNEGSKA (reference sequence). The CDR3 consists of 13 residues. V was clipped by 4 bases and J by 0 bases; unmatched bases: 2.

For this clonotype: This CDR3 is missing its conserved last phenylalanine or tryptophan, likely due to a read error. The chain uses TRBV6-9 and TRBJ1-4; D is ambiguous. This CDR3 comprises 15 residues. V was trimmed by 4 bases and J by 0 bases, leaving 9 bases between them. Germline CDR1 is MNHGY and CDR2 is SVAAGI. The CDR3 reads CASSSGGSTNEKLFS. CDR3 sequence (DNA): TGTGCCAGCAGTTCCGGCGGTTCAACTAATGAAAAACTGTTTTCT.